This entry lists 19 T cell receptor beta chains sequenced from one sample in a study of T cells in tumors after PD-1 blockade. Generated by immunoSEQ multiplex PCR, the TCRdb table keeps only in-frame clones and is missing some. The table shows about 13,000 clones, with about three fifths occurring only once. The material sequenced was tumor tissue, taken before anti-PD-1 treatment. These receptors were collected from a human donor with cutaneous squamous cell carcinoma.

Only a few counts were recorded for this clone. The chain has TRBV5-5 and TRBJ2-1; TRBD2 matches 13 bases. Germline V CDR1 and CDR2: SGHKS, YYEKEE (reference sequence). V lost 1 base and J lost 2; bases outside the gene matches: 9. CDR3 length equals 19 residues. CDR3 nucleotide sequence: TGTGCCAGCAGCTTGTATGGACTAGCGGGAGTACGGGCCTACAATGAGCAGTTCTTC. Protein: CASSLYGLAGVRAYNEQFF.

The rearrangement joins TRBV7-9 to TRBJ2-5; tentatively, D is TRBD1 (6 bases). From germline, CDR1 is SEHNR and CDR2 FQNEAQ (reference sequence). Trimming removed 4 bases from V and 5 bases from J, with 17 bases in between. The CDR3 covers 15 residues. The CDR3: CASSYISGQSETQYF. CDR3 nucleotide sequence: TGTGCCAGCAGCTATATAAGTGGACAGAGTGAGACCCAGTACTTC.

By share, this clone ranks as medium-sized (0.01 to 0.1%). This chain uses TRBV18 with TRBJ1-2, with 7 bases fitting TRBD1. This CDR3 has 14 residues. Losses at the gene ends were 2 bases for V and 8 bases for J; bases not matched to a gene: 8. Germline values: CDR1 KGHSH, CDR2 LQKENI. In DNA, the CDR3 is TGTGCCAGCTCACCAAAAACAGGGGCCGGCGGCTACACCTTC. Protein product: CASSPKTGAGGYTF.

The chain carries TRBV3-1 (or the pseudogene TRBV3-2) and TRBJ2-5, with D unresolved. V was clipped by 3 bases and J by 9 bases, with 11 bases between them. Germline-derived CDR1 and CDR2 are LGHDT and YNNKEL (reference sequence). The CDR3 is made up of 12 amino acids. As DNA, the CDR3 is TGTGCCAGCAGCCATGCCCTGCGTGCCCAGTACTTC. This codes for CASSHALRAQYF.

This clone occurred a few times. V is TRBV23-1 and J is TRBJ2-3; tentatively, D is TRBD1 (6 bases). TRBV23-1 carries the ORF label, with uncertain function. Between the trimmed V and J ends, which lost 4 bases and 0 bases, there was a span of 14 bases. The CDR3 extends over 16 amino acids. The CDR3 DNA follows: TGCGCCAGCAGTCTAAGACAGGACCATAGCACAGATACGCAGTATTTT. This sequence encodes CASSLRQDHSTDTQYF.

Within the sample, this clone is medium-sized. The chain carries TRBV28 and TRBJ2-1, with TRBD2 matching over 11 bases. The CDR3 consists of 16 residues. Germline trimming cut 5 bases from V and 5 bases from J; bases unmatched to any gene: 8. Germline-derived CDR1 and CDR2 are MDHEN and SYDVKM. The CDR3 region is CASSSAGLAVNNEQFF. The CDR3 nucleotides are TGTGCCAGCAGTAGTGCGGGACTAGCGGTGAACAATGAGCAGTTCTTC.

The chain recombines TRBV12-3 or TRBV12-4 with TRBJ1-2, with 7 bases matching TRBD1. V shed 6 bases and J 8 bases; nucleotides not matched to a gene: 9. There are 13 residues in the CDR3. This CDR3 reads CASRLQGDWGYTF. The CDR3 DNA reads TGTGCCAGCAGGTTGCAGGGGGATTGGGGCTACACCTTC.

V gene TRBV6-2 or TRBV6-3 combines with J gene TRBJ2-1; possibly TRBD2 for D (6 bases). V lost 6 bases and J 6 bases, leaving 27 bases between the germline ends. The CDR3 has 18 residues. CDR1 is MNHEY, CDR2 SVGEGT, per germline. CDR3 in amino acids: CASSRPSPVPGVSNEQFF. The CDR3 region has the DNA TGTGCCAGCAGCCGACCTAGCCCAGTTCCGGGGGTGAGCAATGAGCAGTTCTTC.

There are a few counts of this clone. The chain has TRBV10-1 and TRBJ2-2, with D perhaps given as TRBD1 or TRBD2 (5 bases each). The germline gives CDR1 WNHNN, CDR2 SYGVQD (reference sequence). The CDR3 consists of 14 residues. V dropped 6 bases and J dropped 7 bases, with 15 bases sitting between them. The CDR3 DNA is TGCGCCAGCAGCCCCGAGGGGCACAACGGGGAGCTGTTTTTT. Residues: CASSPEGHNGELFF.

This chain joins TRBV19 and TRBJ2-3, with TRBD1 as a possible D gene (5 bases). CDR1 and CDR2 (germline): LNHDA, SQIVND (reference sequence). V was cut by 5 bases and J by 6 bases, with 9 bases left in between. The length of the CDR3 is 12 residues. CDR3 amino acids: CASSLQGDTQYF. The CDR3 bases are TGTGCCAGTAGTCTTCAGGGTGATACGCAGTATTTT.

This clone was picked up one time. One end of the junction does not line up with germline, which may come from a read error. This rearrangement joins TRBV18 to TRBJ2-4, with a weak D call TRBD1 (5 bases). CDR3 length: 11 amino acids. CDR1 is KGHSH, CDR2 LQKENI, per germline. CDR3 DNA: TGTGCCAGCTCAGACCAACAGGTCTTGGACTTC. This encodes CASSDQQVLDF.

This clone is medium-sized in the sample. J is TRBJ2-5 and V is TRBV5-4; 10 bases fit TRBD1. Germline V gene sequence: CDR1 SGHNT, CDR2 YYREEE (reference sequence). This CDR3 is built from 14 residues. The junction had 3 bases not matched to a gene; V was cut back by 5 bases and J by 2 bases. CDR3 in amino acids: CASSPGQGQETQYF. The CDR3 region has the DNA TGTGCCAGCAGTCCGGGACAGGGGCAAGAGACCCAGTACTTC.

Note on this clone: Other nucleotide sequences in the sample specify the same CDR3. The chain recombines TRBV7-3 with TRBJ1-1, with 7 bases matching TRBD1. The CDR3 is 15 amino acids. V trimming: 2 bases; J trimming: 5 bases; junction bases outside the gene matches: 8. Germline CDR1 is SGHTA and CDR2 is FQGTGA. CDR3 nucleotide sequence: TGTGCCAGCAGCTTATTCGCCAGGGGGGGAACTGAAGCTTTCTTT. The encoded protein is CASSLFARGGTEAFF. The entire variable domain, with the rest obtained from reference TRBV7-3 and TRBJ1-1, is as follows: GAGVSQTPSNKVTEKGKYVELRCDPISGHTALYWYRQSLGQGPEFLIYFQGTGAADDSGLPNDRFFAVRPEGSVSTLKIQRTERGDSAVYLCASSLFARGGTEAFFGQGTRLTVV.

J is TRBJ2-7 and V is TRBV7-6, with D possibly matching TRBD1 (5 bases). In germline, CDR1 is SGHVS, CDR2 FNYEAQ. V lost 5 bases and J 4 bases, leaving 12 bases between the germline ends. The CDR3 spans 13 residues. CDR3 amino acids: CASSRQGVYEQYF. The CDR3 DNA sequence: TGTGCCAGCAGCCGGCAGGGTGTATACGAGCAGTACTTC.

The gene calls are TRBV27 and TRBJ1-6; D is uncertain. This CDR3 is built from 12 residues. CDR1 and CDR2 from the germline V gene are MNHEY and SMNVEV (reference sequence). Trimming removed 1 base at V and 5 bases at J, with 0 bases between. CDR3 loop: CASSLYNSPLHF. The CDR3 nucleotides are TGTGCCAGCAGTTTATATAATTCACCCCTCCACTTT.

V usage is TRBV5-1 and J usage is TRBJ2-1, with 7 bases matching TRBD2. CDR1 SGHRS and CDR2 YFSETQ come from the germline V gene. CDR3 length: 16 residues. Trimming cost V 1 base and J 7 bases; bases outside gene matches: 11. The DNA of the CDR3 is TGCGCCAGCAGCTTGTCCCCGGGAGGAGCTTTAAATGAGCAGTTCTTC. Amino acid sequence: CASSLSPGGALNEQFF.

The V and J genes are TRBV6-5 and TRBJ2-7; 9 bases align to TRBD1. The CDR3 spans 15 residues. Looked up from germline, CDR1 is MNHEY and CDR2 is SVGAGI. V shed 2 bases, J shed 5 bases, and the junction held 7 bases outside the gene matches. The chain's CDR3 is CASSYLRDRVNEQYF. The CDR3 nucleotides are TGTGCCAGCAGTTACCTCCGGGACAGGGTCAACGAGCAGTACTTC.

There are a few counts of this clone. DNA of the CDR3: TGTGCCAGCTCACTTGGACAGGGTCAATACTACAATGAGCAGTTCTTC. It yields the protein CASSLGQGQYYNEQFF. The chain recombines TRBV18 with TRBJ2-1, with 8 nucleotides matching TRBD1. Germline V gene lookup returns CDR1 KGHSH and CDR2 LQKENI. J was trimmed by 3 bases and V by 4 bases; bases with no gene match: 8. This CDR3 comprises 16 residues.

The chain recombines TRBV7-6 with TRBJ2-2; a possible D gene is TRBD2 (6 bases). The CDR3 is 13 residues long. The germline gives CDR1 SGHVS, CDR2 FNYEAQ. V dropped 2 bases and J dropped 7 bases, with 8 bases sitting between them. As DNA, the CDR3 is TGTGCCAGCAGCTTACGGGGGATCGGGGAGCTGTTTTTT. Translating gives CASSLRGIGELFF. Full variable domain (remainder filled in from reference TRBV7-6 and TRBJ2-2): GAGVSQSPRYKVTKRGQDVALRCDPISGHVSLYWYRQALGQGPEFLTYFNYEAQQDKSGLPNDRFSAERPEGSISTLTIQRTEQRDSAMYRCASSLRGIGELFFGEGSRLTVL.